This is a list of T cell receptor beta chains from one sample in a study of cytomegalovirus exposure and HLA in healthy donors. TCRdb's table, derived via immunoSEQ multiplex PCR, lists solely in-frame clones and lacks some. This sample yields about 200,000 clones, of which 65% to 90% are seen a single time; roughly 1.5% belongs to the top ten. The sample was PBMCs. These receptor sequences come from a girl aged 5-17 years in good health and CMV-seronegative. CDR3s include the opening cysteine and the closing phenylalanine or tryptophan. The D gene is left open where the match is weak. Not all rows give a size; the values are once, few, many and, for expanded clones, a class.

TRBJ2-1 TRBV11-2 TRBD2 NA TGTGCCAGCAGCCAGGGACTAGCGGGGGGTAATGAGCAGTTCTTC CASSQGLAGGNEQFF
TRBJ2-3 TRBV5-4 NA NA TGTGCCAGCAGCTTGTATGTAGGCACAGATACGCAGTATTTT CASSLYVGTDTQYF
TRBJ1-5 TRBV19 TRBD1 NA TGTGCCAGTAGGGGACAGGGTAGTGGTGTAAATCAGCCCCAGCATTTT CASRGQGSGVNQPQHF
TRBJ2-7 TRBV6-5 TRBD1 NA TGTGCCAGCAGCCTGACAGGGGCCTACTACGAGCAGTACTTC CASSLTGAYYEQYF
TRBJ2-7 TRBV7-9 NA NA TGTTCCAGCAGTCACCTAGGGGACGAGCAGTACTTC CSSSHLGDEQYF
TRBJ2-7 TRBV7-8 NA once TGTGCCAGCAGCCCGCTATTTAACCGGGAGCTTCGCTACGAGCAGTACTTC CASSPLFNRELRYEQYF
TRBJ1-1 TRBV6-6 NA NA TGTGCCAGCAGTTACGTTAGTCCAGGGGTGAAGACTGAAGCTTTCTTT CASSYVSPGVKTEAFF
TRBJ2-2 TRBV5-1 TRBD2 NA TGCGCCAGCAGCTCGCCAGGAGGGCGGGAGTTGGGGGAGCTGTTTTTT CASSSPGGRELGELFF
TRBJ2-7 TRBV28 NA once TGTGCCAGCAGTTACGAGGACACTTCCTACGAGCAGTACTTC CASSYEDTSYEQYF
TRBJ1-4 TRBV18 NA NA TGTGCCAGCTCACCAACACCAACTAATGAAAAACTGTTTTTT CASSPTPTNEKLFF
TRBJ2-7 TRBV5-4 NA NA TGTGCCAGCAGCTTGGATTTGTTGGGCAAGCAGTACTTC CASSLDLLGKQYF
TRBJ1-1 TRBV28 TRBD1 NA TGTGCCAGCAGTCTAAACACCGGGACAGGGGGGGAGGCTTTCTTT CASSLNTGTGGEAFF
TRBJ2-1 TRBV5-8 NA NA TGTGCCAGCAGATTGGGACTTGGGGGGTACAATGAGCAGTTCTTC CASRLGLGGYNEQFF
TRBJ2-6 TRBV6-4 NA few TGTGCCAGCAGTATTGACGGGACTGGGGCCAACGTCCTGACTTTC CASSIDGTGANVLTF
TRBJ2-3 TRBV27 NA NA TGTGCCAGCAGTTTAAGGGACACTTCAGATACGCAGTATTTT CASSLRDTSDTQYF
TRBJ2-7 TRBV27 NA NA TGTGCCAGCAGTTTGATGGGGCCAGGCGCTAGATCCACCTACGAGCAGTACTTC CASSLMGPGARSTYEQYF
TRBJ1-1 TRBV5-1 TRBD1 NA TGCGCCAGCAGCTCAAGGACAGGGAGAGCGGCGAACACTGAAGCTTTCTTT CASSSRTGRAANTEAFF
TRBJ2-7 TRBV4-3 TRBD2 NA TGCGCCAGCAGCCAAAATTCGGCGGGGGACTCTTCATACGAGCAGTACTTC CASSQNSAGDSSYEQYF
TRBJ1-4 TRBV7-8 NA NA TGTGCCAGCAGCTTAAATCAGCGAAAAAATGAAAAACTGTTTTTT CASSLNQRKNEKLFF
TRBJ2-3 TRBV7-2 NA NA TGTGCCAGCAGCTTACTCTACGGGGGAAGAACAGATACGCAGTATTTT CASSLLYGGRTDTQYF
TRBJ2-3 TRBV29-1 NA NA TGCAGCGTCCAACTCCTGAGGCTTACAGATACGCAGTATTTT CSVQLLRLTDTQYF
TRBJ1-5 TRBV28 TRBD1 NA TGTGCCAGCAGTCCCCAGACAGGGGTTCAGCCCCAGCATTTT CASSPQTGVQPQHF
TRBJ2-7 TRBV5-1 TRBD2 once TGCGCCAGCAGCCCAGCAGGGACTAGCGGCCGACCGGTGGGCGAGCAGTACTTC CASSPAGTSGRPVGEQYF
TRBJ2-7 TRBV6-1 NA NA TGTGCCAGCAGGGAAAAACCCTACGAGCAGTACTTC CASREKPYEQYF
TRBJ2-3 TRBV4-3 TRBD2 NA TGCGCCAGCAGCCAAGAATGGAGCGGGGGGCAAGATACGCAGTATTTT CASSQEWSGGQDTQYF
TRBJ1-1 TRBV19 TRBD1 NA TGTGCCAGTACCACCGTGGACAGGGGATGGAACACTGAAGCTTTCTTT CASTTVDRGWNTEAFF
TRBJ2-3 TRBV4-2 NA NA TGTGCCAGCAGCCTCCCAACGGCGGGGCGTACCCCTAGCACAGATACGCAGTATTTT CASSLPTAGRTPSTDTQYF